This T cell receptor beta chain was sequenced during a study of tissue T cells after allogeneic stem cell transplantation. Study observations and caveats: TCR repertoires tracked anatomic similarity, regardless of disease or transplant status.

CDR1 is LNHDA and CDR2 is SQIVND in the germline V gene (reference sequence). The CDR3 loop spans 14 amino acids. V lost 3 bases to trimming and J lost 7 bases, with 16 bases between them. On this clone: Its antigen is still unknown.

The assay was immunoSEQ multiplex PCR, and TCRdb's table has in-frame clones only and misses some. In the table there are about 26,000 clones, under 95% of which are singletons. The sequencing used blood, collected before transplantation. This chain links TRBV19 with TRBJ2-7; maybe TRBD1 (5 bases). This clonotype was obtained from a male donor at least 60 years old who later had graft-versus-host disease after an allogeneic stem cell transplant. The CDR3 region has the DNA TGTGCCAGTAGTATGGGGCTCGCCTCCAGAGAGCAGTACTTC. Protein product: CASSMGLASREQYF.